The TCR beta chain described here comes from a study of breast tumors, draining lymph nodes, adjacent tissues. Overall study findings and caveats: Tumor T cell lymph node origin was a supported hypothesis, not proven. Tumor and nontumor repertoires were significantly more similar in luminal-like than in basal-like breast cancer. Findings are consistent with lymph node origin and intratumoral expansion of most tumor T cells.

As for this clonotype: As yet, its antigen is unknown. A junction end diverges from the germline sequence, so it may reflect a read error.

Breast cancer patients provided tissue from their axillary draining lymph nodes. CDR1 and CDR2 from the germline V gene are MGHRA and YSYEKL. This CDR3 comprises 14 residues. Each CDR3 protein gets one entry after TCRdb re-called the multiplex PCR reads with MiXCR. Here the sample spans 150,000 to 250,000 distinct CDR3 sequences, 30% to 40% being singletons. The receptor was isolated from a female donor with breast cancer. Some clones in this sample may be carry-over from other donors' samples. V is TRBV4-1 and J is TRBJ2-7; the D call may be TRBD1 or TRBD2 (5 bases each). Source material: axillary lymph node tissue. The CDR3 loop reads CASGQVLGDYEQYF. As DNA, the CDR3 is TGCGCCAGCGGCCAAGTACTAGGGGATTACGAGCAGTACTTC.